These T cell receptor beta chains were read from a single sample in a study of T cell repertoires in cytomegalovirus infection. One entry per CDR3 protein, called by TCRdb with MiXCR from the reads. This sample has tens of thousands of distinct CDR3 sequences; more than 20% occur once, and the top ten carry approximately 49%. No antigen is known for these receptors. Sequenced here: CD8+ T cells from cultured PBMCs, sampled from culture after CMV antigen stimulation. These receptors originate from a human donor in good health (CMV status not recorded). Some clones in this sample may be carry-over from other donors' samples. CDR3s include the opening cysteine and the closing phenylalanine or tryptophan. The D gene is left open where the match is weak. Some rows mark clone size as missing; the rest say once, few, many or name a class of expanded clone.

TRBV11-2,NA,TRBJ2-1,TRBD1,CASSADREEAF,TGTGCCAGCAGCGCGGACAGGGAAGAGGCCTTC
TRBV4-1,NA,TRBJ2-3,NA,CASSLQGRGTDTQYF,TGCGCCAGCAGCCTCCAGGGCAGGGGAACAGATACGCAGTATTTT
TRBV12-3/TRBV12-4,many,TRBJ2-3,NA,CASRPGPSTDTQYF,TGTGCCAGCAGGCCGGGACCCAGCACAGATACGCAGTATTTT
TRBV20-1,NA,TRBJ1-2,TRBD1,CSARDRDNYGYTF,TGCAGTGCTAGGGACAGGGACAACTATGGCTACACCTTC
TRBV12-3/TRBV12-4,many,TRBJ2-1,NA,CASSFFGQPDNEQFF,TGTGCCAGCAGTTTCTTCGGGCAACCTGACAATGAGCAGTTCTTC
TRBV7-3,many,TRBJ2-7,TRBD1,CASSSTGTGIDEQYF,TGTGCCAGCAGCTCAACCGGGACAGGAATCGACGAGCAGTACTTC
TRBV7-9,many,TRBJ1-4,NA,CASSRATNEKLFF,TGTGCCAGTAGCAGGGCAACTAATGAAAAACTGTTTTTT
TRBV6-6,many,TRBJ2-7,TRBD1,CASSSPGQGLEQYF,TGTGCCAGCAGTTCACCGGGACAGGGGCTCGAGCAGTACTTC
TRBV4-2,few,TRBJ1-5,NA,CASSQENRWPGPQHF,TGTGCCAGCAGCCAAGAGAACAGATGGCCGGGGCCCCAGCATTTT
TRBV20-1,NA,TRBJ2-7,NA,CSARADSYEQYF,TGCAGTGCTAGAGCAGACTCCTACGAGCAGTACTTC
TRBV4-1,NA,TRBJ2-5,TRBD2,CASSQDRGGGTLQYF,TGCGCCAGCAGCCAAGATCGGGGGGGAGGGACCCTCCAGTACTTC
TRBV7-2,many,TRBJ2-1,NA,CASSLLNEQFF,TGTGCCAGCAGCTTACTGAATGAGCAGTTCTTC
TRBV20-1,few,TRBJ1-2,NA,CSARGVAQGVSNGYTF,TGCAGTGCTAGAGGGGTCGCGCAGGGAGTGAGCAATGGCTACACCTTC
TRBV2,NA,TRBJ2-7,NA,CASSGNPYEQYF,TGTGCCAGCAGCGGGAACCCCTACGAGCAGTACTTC
TRBV19,NA,TRBJ1-1,NA,CASSTQLRMNTEAFF,TGTGCCAGTAGTACACAACTGAGGATGAACACTGAAGCTTTCTTT
TRBV6-5,NA,TRBJ2-3,NA,CASSTNEGFSHTDTQYF,TGTGCCAGCAGTACTAACGAGGGGTTTTCTCACACAGATACGCAGTATTTT
TRBV27,NA,TRBJ2-5,NA,CASRPPSGQQETQYF,TGTGCCAGCAGGCCTCCTTCTGGACAGCAAGAGACCCAGTACTTC
TRBV30,few,TRBJ2-5,NA,CAWSVGETQYF,TGTGCCTGGAGTGTAGGAGAGACCCAGTACTTC
TRBV4-3,few,TRBJ2-1,NA,CASSQDSEELAPRFF,TGCGCCAGCAGCCAAGATAGTGAAGAACTAGCCCCTAGGTTCTTC
TRBV10-3,few,TRBJ1-1,TRBD1,CAIQGADEAFF,TGTGCCATCCAGGGGGCGGATGAAGCTTTCTTT
TRBV24-1,NA,TRBJ2-3,TRBD1,CATSDQDRTVITDTQYF,TGTGCCACCAGTGACCAGGACAGGACAGTCATCACAGATACGCAGTATTTT
TRBV7-8,many,TRBJ2-1,TRBD2,CASSLLLAGSYNEQFF,TGTGCCAGCAGCTTACTGTTAGCGGGATCCTACAATGAGCAGTTCTTC
TRBV28,many,TRBJ2-7,TRBD1,CASRIRDSAYEQYF,TGTGCCAGCAGGATCCGGGACAGTGCCTACGAGCAGTACTTC
TRBV7-6,few,TRBJ2-2,TRBD2,CASSSGTRRANTGELFF,TGTGCCAGCAGCTCAGGGACTAGACGCGCGAACACCGGGGAGCTGTTTTTT
TRBV13,few,TRBJ2-5,TRBD2,CASSSGLAGGETQYF,TGTGCCAGCAGTTCTGGACTAGCAGGTGGAGAGACCCAGTACTTC
TRBV7-9,many,TRBJ1-2,NA,CASSFRQEDGYTF,TGTGCCAGCAGCTTTCGACAGGAGGATGGCTACACCTTC
TRBV19,many,TRBJ1-2,TRBD1,CASSLRQGAGYGYTF,TGTGCCAGTAGTTTGAGACAGGGGGCTGGCTATGGCTACACCTTC
TRBV4-1,NA,TRBJ1-2,NA,CASSQDRLSNYGYTF,TGCGCCAGCAGCCAAGACAGATTGAGCAACTATGGCTACACCTTC
TRBV27,NA,TRBJ2-5,NA,CASSLYPGEETQYF,TGTGCCAGCAGTTTATATCCGGGGGAAGAGACCCAGTACTTC
TRBV10-3,few,TRBJ2-5,NA,CAILQQGGETQYF,TGTGCCATCCTTCAACAGGGGGGGGAGACCCAGTACTTC
TRBV29-1,NA,TRBJ1-1,NA,CSVERAGALTEAFF,TGCAGCGTTGAACGGGCAGGGGCCCTCACTGAAGCTTTCTTT
TRBV7-8,many,TRBJ1-5,TRBD1,CASSFQGEWNQPQHF,TGTGCCAGCAGCTTCCAGGGGGAATGGAATCAGCCCCAGCATTTT
TRBV27,many,TRBJ1-1,NA,CASSPDSRGYTEAFF,TGTGCCAGCAGTCCTGACTCGAGGGGATATACTGAAGCTTTCTTT
TRBV6-5,few,TRBJ2-5,NA,CASSSRDHQETQYF,TGTGCCAGCAGTAGCCGGGACCACCAAGAGACCCAGTACTTC
TRBV6-2/TRBV6-3,few,TRBJ2-3,NA,CASRSPGPTDTQYF,TGTGCCAGCAGAAGCCCGGGACCAACAGATACGCAGTATTTT
TRBV30,NA,TRBJ1-1,NA,CAWSVSGSTEAFF,TGTGCCTGGAGTGTTTCAGGCAGCACTGAAGCTTTCTTT
TRBV28,NA,TRBJ2-3,TRBD1,CASSLTGGPLTDTQYF,TGTGCCAGCAGTTTAACAGGGGGCCCACTCACAGATACGCAGTATTTT
TRBV19,NA,TRBJ1-2,NA,CASSIDPAASYGYTF,TGTGCCAGTAGTATAGATCCAGCAGCCTCCTATGGCTACACCTTC
TRBV4-2,many,TRBJ2-2,TRBD2,CASSLRSGGPEELFF,TGTGCCAGCAGCCTACGCAGCGGGGGGCCCGAGGAGCTGTTTTTT
TRBV7-6,few,TRBJ1-1,NA,CASSDRLNTEAFF,TGTGCCAGCAGCGATAGATTGAACACTGAAGCTTTCTTT
TRBV6-6,few,TRBJ2-7,TRBD1,CASSYGRQGAEGYEQYF,TGTGCCAGCAGTTACGGGCGACAGGGGGCGGAGGGGTACGAGCAGTACTTC
TRBV15,NA,TRBJ2-5,TRBD2,CATSREAPSGGSETQYF,TGTGCCACCAGCAGAGAAGCTCCTAGCGGGGGATCTGAGACCCAGTACTTC
TRBV6-2/TRBV6-3,NA,TRBJ2-7,TRBD2,CASSYRASGGVEQYF,TGTGCCAGCAGTTACCGGGCTAGCGGGGGCGTCGAGCAGTACTTC
TRBV11-2,NA,TRBJ2-3,NA,CASRTGTGGDTQYF,TGTGCCAGCAGGACCGGGACCGGGGGTGATACGCAGTATTTT
TRBV5-6,few,TRBJ2-1,TRBD2,CASSPWGLGLDPNEQFF,TGTGCCAGCAGCCCATGGGGTTTGGGACTAGACCCCAATGAGCAGTTCTTC
TRBV19,NA,TRBJ1-2,NA,CASSIGAYYGYTF,TGTGCCAGTAGTATAGGGGCGTACTATGGCTACACCTTC
TRBV27,NA,TRBJ2-7,TRBD2,CASRIAGGPYEQYF,TGTGCCAGCAGGATAGCGGGGGGTCCCTACGAGCAGTACTTC
TRBV3-1,once,TRBJ2-1,NA,CASSQVVVREQFF,TGTGCCAGCAGCCAAGTGGTAGTCCGCGAGCAGTTCTTC
TRBV15,few,TRBJ2-1,NA,CATSRGGGAVYNEQFF,TGTGCCACCAGCAGAGGAGGGGGGGCGGTCTACAATGAGCAGTTCTTC
TRBV19,NA,TRBJ1-5,NA,CASSTGPVNQPQHF,TGTGCCAGTAGTACGGGGCCTGTCAATCAGCCCCAGCATTTT
TRBV7-2,many,TRBJ2-3,TRBD2,CASSPRLAGLTDTQYF,TGTGCCAGCAGCCCACGACTAGCGGGACTCACAGATACGCAGTATTTT
TRBV11-2,NA,TRBJ1-1,NA,CASSFSEAFF,TGTGCCAGCAGCTTTTCTGAAGCTTTCTTT
TRBV10-3,NA,TRBJ2-3,TRBD2,CAISGRDRTSGPTDTQYF,TGTGCCATCAGTGGCCGGGACAGGACTAGCGGGCCCACAGATACGCAGTATTTT
TRBV28,few,TRBJ2-7,NA,CASSLTDSYEQYF,TGTGCCAGCAGTTTGACCGACAGCTACGAGCAGTACTTC
TRBV9,few,TRBJ2-3,TRBD2,CASSVESGSKDTQYF,TGTGCCAGCAGCGTAGAAAGCGGGAGTAAGGATACGCAGTATTTT
TRBV12-3/TRBV12-4,NA,TRBJ2-3,NA,CASSVNGVPSTDTQYF,TGTGCCAGCAGTGTCAATGGGGTCCCTAGCACAGATACGCAGTATTTT